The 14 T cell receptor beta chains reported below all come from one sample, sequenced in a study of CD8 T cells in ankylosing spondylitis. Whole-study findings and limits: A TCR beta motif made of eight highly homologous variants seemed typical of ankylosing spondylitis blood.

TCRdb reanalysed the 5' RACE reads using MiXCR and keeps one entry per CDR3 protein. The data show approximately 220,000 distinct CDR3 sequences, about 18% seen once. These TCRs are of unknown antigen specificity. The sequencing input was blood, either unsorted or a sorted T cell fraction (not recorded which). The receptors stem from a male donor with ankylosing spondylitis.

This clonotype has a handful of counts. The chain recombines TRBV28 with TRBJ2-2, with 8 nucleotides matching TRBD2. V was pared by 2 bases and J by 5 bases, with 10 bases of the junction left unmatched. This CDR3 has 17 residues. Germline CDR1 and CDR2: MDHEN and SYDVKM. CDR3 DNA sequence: TGTGCCAGCAGTTTAGCCCTGGGTAGCGGGATAACCGGGGAGCTGTTTTTT. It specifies CASSLALGSGITGELFF.

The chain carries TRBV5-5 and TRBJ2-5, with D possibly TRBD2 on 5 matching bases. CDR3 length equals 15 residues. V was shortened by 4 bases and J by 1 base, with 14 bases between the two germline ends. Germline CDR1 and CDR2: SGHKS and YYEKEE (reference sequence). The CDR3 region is CASSPRGRTQETQYF. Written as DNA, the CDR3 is TGTGCCAGCAGCCCCCGAGGGCGGACCCAAGAGACCCAGTACTTC.

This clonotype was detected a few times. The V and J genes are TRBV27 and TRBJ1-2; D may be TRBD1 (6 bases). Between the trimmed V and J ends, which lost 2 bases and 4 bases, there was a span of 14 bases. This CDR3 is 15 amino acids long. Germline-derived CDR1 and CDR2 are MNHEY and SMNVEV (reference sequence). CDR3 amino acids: CASSLRSGQIYGYTF. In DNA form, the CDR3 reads TGTGCCAGCAGTTTACGTTCCGGACAGATCTATGGCTACACCTTC.

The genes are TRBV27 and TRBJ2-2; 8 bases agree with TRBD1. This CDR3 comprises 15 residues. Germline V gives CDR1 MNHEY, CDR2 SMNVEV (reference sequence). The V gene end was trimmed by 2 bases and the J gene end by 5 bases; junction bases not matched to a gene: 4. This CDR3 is CASSLVGQGTGELFF. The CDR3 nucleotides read TGTGCCAGCAGTTTAGTTGGACAGGGTACCGGGGAGCTGTTTTTT.

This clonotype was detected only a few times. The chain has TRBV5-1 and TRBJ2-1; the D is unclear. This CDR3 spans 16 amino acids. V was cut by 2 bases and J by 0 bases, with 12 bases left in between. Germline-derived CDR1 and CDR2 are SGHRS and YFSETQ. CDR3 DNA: TGCGCCAGCAGCTTCACCGGGCCGAACTCCTACAATGAGCAGTTCTTC. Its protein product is CASSFTGPNSYNEQFF. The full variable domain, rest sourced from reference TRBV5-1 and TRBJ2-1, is KAGVTQTPRYLIKTRGQQVTLSCSPISGHRSVSWYQQTPGQGLQFLFEYFSETQRNKGNFPGRFSGRQFSNSRSEMNVSTLELGDSALYLCASSFTGPNSYNEQFFGPGTRLTVL.

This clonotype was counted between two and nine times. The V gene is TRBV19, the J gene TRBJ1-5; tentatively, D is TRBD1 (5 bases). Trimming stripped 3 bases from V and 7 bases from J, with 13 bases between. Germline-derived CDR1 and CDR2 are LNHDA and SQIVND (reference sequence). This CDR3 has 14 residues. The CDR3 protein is CASSIRAGGQPQHF. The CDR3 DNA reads TGTGCCAGTAGTATCCGGGCCGGGGGGCAGCCCCAGCATTTT.

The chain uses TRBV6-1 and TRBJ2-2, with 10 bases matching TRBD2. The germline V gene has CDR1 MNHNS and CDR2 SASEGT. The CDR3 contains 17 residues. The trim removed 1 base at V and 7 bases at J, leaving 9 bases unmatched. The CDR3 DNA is TGTGCCAGCAGTGAAGAGCTAGCGGGAGTACGGGTCGGGGAGCTGTTTTTT. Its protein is CASSEELAGVRVGELFF.

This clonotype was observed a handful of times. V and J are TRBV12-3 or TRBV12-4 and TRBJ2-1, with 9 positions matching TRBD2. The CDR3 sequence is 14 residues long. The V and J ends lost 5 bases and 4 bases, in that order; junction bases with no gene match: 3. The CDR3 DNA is TGTGCCAGCAGTGAGCGGGAGGAATACAATGAGCAGTTCTTC. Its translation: CASSEREEYNEQFF.

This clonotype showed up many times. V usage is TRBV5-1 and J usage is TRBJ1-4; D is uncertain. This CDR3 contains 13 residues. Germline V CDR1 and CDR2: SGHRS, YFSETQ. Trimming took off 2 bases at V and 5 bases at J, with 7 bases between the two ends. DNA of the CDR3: TGCGCCAGCAGCTTATTACAGAATGAAAAACTGTTTTTT. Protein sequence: CASSLLQNEKLFF.

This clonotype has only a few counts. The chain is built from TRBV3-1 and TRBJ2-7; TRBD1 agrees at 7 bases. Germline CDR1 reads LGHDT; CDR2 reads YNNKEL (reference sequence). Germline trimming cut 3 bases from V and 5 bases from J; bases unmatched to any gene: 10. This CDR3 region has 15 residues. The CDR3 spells CASSHPRDRVDEQYF. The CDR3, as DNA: TGTGCCAGCAGCCACCCCCGAGACAGGGTGGACGAGCAGTACTTC.

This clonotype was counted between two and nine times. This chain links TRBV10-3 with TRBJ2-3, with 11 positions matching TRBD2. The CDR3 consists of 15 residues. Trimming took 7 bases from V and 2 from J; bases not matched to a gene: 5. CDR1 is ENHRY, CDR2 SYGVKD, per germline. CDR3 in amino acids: CAIKASGGFTDTQYF. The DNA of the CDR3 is TGTGCCATCAAAGCTAGCGGGGGGTTCACAGATACGCAGTATTTT.

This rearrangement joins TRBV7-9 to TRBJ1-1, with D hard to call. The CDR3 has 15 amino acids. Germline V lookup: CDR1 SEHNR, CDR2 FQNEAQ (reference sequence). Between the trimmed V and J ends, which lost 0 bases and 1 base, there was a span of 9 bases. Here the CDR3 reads CASSLALAGNTEAFF. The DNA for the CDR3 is TGTGCCAGCAGCTTAGCACTGGCGGGGAACACTGAAGCTTTCTTT. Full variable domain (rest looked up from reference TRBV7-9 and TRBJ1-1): DTGVSQNPRHKITKRGQNVTFRCDPISEHNRLYWYRQTLGQGPEFLTYFQNEAQLEKSRLLSDRFSAERPKGSFSTLEIQRTEQGDSAMYLCASSLALAGNTEAFFGQGTRLTVV.

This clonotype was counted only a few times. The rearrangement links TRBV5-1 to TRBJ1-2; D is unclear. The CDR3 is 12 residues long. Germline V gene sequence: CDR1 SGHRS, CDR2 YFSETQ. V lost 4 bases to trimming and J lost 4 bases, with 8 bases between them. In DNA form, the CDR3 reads TGCGCCAGCAGCGACCCCGGCTATGGCTACACCTTC. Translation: CASSDPGYGYTF.

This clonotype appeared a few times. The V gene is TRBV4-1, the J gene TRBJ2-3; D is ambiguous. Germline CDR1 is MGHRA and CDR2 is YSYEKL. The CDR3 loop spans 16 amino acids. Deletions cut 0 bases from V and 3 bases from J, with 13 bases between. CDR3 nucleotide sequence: TGCGCCAGCAGCCAAGATGGTGGCAGCCCAACAGATACGCAGTATTTT. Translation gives CASSQDGGSPTDTQYF.